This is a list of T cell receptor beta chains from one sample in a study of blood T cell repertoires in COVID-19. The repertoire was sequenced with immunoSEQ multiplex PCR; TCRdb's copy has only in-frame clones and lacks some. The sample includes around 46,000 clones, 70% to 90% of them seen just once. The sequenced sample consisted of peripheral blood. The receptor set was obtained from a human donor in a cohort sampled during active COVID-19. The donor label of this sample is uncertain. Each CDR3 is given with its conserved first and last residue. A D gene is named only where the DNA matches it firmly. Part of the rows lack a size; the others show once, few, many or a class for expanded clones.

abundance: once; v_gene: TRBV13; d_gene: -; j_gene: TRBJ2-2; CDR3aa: CASSAGTGGGELFF; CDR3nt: TGTGCCAGCAGCGCCGGGACCGGGGGTGGGGAGCTGTTTTTT
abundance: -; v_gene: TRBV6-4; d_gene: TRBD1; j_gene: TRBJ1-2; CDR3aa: CASSDQGGSGYTF; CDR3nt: TGTGCCAGCAGTGACCAGGGGGGTTCAGGCTACACCTTC
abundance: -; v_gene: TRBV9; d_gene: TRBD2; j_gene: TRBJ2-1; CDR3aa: CASSVVSSGGAFDNEQFF; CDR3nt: TGTGCCAGCAGCGTAGTATCTAGCGGGGGGGCCTTCGACAATGAGCAGTTCTTC
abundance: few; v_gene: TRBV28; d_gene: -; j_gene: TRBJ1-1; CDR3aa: CASRLRHQFNIEAFF; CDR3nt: TGTGCCAGCAGGTTAAGACATCAGTTTAATATTGAAGCTTTCTTT
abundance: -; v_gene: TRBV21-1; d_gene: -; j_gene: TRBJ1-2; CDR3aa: CASSTRTDGYTF; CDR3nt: TGTGCCAGCAGCACGCGGACAGATGGCTACACCTTC
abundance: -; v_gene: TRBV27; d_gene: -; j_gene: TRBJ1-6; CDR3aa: CASSLRGYGSPLHF; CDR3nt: TGTGCCAGCAGTTTAAGGGGGTACGGATCACCCCTCCACTTT
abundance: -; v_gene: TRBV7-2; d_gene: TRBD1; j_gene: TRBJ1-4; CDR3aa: CASRSQGARTNEKLFF; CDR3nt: TGTGCCAGCAGATCACAGGGGGCGCGTACTAATGAAAAACTGTTTTTT
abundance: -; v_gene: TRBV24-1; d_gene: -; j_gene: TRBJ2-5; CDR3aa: CATSDSPRLGMQETQYF; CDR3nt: TGTGCCACCAGTGATAGCCCACGACTAGGGATGCAAGAGACCCAGTACTTC
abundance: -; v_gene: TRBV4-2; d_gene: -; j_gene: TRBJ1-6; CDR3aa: CASSQDRDNSPLHF; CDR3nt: TGTGCCAGCAGCCAAGATCGCGATAATTCACCCCTCCACTTT
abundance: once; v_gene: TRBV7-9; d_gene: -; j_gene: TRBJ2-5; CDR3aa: CASSPSGQETQYF; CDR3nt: TGTGCCAGCAGCCCGAGCGGGCAAGAGACCCAGTACTTC
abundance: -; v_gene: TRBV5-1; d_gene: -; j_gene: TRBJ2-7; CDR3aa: CASSLGVGTYEQYF; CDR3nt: TGCGCCAGCAGCTTGGGAGTTGGTACCTACGAGCAGTACTTC
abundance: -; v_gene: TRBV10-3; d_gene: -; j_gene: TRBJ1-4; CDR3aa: CAISESRATNEKLFF; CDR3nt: TGTGCCATCAGTGAGTCGAGGGCAACTAATGAAAAACTGTTTTTT
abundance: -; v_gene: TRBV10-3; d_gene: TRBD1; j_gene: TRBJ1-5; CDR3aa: CAISSSTTGTGRQPQHF; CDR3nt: TGTGCCATCAGCTCATCTACCACCGGGACAGGGAGGCAGCCCCAGCATTTT
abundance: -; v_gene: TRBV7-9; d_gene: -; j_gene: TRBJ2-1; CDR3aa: CASSAPTGLGNNEQFF; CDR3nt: TGTGCCAGCAGCGCCCCGACAGGCCTCGGGAACAATGAGCAGTTCTTC
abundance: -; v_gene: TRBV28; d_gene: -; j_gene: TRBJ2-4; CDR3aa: CASSPSRLAKNIQYF; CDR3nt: TGTGCCAGCAGTCCTTCAAGACTAGCCAAAAACATTCAGTACTTC
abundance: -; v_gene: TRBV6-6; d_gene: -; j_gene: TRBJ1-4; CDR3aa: CASLFRGTNEKLFF; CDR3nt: TGTGCCAGCCTCTTCAGGGGAACTAATGAAAAACTGTTTTTT
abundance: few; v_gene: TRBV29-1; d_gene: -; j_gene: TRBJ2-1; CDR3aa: CSVGVRSGNEQFF; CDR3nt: TGCAGCGTTGGAGTTCGCAGCGGGAATGAGCAGTTCTTC
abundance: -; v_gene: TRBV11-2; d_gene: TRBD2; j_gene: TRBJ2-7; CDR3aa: CASSFFGGGPYEQYF; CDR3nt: TGTGCCAGCAGCTTTTTTGGCGGGGGGCCCTACGAGCAGTACTTC
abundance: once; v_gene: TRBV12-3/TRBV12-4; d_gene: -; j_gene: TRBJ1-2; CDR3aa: CASSLEQGYGYTF; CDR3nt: TGTGCCAGCAGTTTAGAGCAGGGCTATGGCTACACCTTC
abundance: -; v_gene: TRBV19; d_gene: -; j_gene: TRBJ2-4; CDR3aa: CASSPTRRHKNIQYF; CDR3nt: TGTGCCAGTAGTCCCACCCGGAGGCACAAAAACATTCAGTACTTC
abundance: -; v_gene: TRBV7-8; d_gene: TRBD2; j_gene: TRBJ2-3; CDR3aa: CASSSLAGGVDTQYF; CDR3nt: TGTGCCAGCAGCTCTCTAGCGGGGGGCGTAGATACGCAGTATTTT
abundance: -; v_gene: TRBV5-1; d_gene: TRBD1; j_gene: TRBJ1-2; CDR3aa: CASSTDRGRNYGYTF; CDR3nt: TGCGCCAGCAGCACAGACAGGGGACGCAACTATGGCTACACCTTC
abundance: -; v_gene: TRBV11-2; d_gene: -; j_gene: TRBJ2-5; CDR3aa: CASSPDRTSQETQYF; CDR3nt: TGTGCCAGCAGCCCGGACAGAACTTCCCAAGAGACCCAGTACTTC
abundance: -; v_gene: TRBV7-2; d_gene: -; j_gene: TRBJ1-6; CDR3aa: CASSSKRGTNSPLHF; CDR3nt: TGTGCCAGCAGCTCAAAGCGGGGTACTAATTCACCCCTCCACTTT
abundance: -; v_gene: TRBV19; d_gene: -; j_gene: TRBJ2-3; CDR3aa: CASSILAGDITDTQYF; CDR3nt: TGTGCCAGTAGTATATTGGCAGGCGATATCACAGATACGCAGTATTTT
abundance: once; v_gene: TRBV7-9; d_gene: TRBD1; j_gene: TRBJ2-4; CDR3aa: CASSLSPGTGRGNIQYF; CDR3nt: TGTGCCAGCAGCCTTAGTCCCGGGACAGGGAGGGGAAACATTCAGTACTTC
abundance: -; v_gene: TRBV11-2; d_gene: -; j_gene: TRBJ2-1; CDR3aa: CASSSGISAYNEQFF; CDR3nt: TGTGCCAGCAGTTCAGGGATAAGTGCCTACAATGAGCAGTTCTTC
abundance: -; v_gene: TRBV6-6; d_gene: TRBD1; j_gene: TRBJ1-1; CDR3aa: CASSTYDRVNTEAFF; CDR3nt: TGTGCCAGCAGTACCTATGACAGGGTGAACACTGAAGCTTTCTTT
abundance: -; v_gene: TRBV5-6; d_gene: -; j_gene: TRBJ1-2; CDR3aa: CASSVEGVIIYGYTF; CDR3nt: TGTGCCAGCAGCGTCGAGGGGGTAATAATCTATGGCTACACCTTC
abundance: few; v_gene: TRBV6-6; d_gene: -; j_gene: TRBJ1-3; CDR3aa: CASTWTREGNTIYF; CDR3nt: TGTGCCAGCACGTGGACGAGGGAAGGAAACACCATATATTTT
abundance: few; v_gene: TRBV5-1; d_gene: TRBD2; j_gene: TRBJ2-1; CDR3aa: CASSGGLAPGNEQFF; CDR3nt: TGCGCCAGCAGCGGGGGACTAGCCCCGGGCAATGAGCAGTTCTTC